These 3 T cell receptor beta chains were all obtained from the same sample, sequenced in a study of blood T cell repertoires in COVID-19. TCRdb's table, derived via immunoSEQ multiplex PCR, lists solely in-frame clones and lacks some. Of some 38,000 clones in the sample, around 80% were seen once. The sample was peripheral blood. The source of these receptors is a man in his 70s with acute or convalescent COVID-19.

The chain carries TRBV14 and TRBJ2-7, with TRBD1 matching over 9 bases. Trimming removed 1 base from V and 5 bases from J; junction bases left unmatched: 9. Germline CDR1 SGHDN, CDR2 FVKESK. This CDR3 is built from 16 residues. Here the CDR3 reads CASSQVSRRDRDEQYF. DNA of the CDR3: TGTGCCAGCAGCCAAGTGTCCCGGCGGGACAGGGACGAGCAGTACTTC.

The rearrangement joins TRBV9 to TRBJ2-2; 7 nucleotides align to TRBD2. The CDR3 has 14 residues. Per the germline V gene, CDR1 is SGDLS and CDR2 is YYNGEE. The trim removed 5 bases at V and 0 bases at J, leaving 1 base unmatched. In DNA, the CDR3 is TGTGCCAGCAGTGGACTAGCGAACACCGGGGAGCTGTTTTTT. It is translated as CASSGLANTGELFF.

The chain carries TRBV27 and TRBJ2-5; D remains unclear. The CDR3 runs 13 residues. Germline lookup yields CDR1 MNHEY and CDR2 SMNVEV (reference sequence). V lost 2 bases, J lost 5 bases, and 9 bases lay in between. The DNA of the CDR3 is TGTGCCAGCAGTTTAGATCTCCGGGAGACCCAGTACTTC. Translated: CASSLDLRETQYF.